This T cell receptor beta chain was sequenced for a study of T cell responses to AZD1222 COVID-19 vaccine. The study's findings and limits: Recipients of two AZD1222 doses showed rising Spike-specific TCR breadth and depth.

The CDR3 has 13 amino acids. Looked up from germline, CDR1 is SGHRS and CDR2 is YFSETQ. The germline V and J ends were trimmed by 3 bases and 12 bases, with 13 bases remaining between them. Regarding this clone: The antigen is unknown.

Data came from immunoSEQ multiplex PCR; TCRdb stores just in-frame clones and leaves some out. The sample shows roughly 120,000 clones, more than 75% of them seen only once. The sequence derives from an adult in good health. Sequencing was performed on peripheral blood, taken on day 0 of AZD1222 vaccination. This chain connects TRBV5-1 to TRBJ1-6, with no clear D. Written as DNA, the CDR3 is TGCGCCAGCAGCTGGGGTGAAAAGGAACCCCTCCACTTT. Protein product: CASSWGEKEPLHF.